This TCR beta chain was documented in a study of regulatory dendritic cells for organ transplantation. Study-wide points: Mature dendritic cells appeared to drive more memory CD8+ clonal expansion than regulatory ones.

V was trimmed by 8 bases and J by 6 bases, leaving 19 bases between them. Looked up from germline, CDR1 is SNHLY and CDR2 is FYNNEI. The CDR3 spans 14 residues. TCRdb's copy holds only in-frame clones and misses some; the assay was immunoSEQ multiplex PCR. The sample carries under 50,000 clones, 75% to 95% recorded once. FACS sorted CD4+ or CD8+ T cells into CD45RA+ naive and CD45RO+ memory. In regard to this clone: Its antigen is currently unknown.

Sequenced: naive CD8+ T cells from blood. Subset specified: CD45RA+ naive T cells. The V call is TRBV2, the J call TRBJ1-2, with D perhaps matching TRBD1 (5 bases). This TCR derives from a human donor in good health. In nucleotides, the CDR3 is TGTGCCAGCGTACTACGACAGACCACTGATGGCTACACCTTC. The encoded protein is CASVLRQTTDGYTF.